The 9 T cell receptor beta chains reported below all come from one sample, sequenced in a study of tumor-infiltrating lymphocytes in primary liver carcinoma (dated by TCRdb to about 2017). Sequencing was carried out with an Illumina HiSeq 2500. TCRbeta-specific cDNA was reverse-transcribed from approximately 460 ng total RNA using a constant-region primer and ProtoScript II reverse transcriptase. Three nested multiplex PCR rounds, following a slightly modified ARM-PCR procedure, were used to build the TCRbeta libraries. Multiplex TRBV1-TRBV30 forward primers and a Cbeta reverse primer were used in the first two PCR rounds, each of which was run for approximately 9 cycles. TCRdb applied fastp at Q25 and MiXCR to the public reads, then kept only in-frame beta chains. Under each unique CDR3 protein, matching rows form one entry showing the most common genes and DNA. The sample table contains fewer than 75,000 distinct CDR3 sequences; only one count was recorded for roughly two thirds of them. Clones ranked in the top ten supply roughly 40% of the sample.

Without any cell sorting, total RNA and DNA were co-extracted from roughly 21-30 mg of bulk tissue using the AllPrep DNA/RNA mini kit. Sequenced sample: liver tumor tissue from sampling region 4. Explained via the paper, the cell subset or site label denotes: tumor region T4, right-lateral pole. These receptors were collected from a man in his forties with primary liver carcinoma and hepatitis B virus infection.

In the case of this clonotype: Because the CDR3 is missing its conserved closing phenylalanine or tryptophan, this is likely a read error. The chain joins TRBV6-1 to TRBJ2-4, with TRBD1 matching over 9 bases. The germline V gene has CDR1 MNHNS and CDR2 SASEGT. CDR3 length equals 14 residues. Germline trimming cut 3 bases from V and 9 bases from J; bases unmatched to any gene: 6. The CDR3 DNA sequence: TGTGCCAGCAGTGAGGGGACAGGGTCCGGCATTCAGTACATC. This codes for CASSEGTGSGIQYI.

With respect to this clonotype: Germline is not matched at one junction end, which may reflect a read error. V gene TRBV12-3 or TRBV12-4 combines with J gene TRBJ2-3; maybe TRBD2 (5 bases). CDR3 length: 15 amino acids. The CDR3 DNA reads TGTGCCATCAGTCCCCCACTAGTGGTAGTAGATACGCAGTATTTT. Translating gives CAISPPLVVVDTQYF.

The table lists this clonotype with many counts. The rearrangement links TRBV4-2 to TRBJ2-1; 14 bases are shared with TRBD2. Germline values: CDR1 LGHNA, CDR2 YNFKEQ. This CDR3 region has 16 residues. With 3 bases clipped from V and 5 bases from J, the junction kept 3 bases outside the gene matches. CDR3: CASSQTTSGRDNEQFF. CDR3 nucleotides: TGTGCCAGCAGCCAGACGACTAGCGGGAGGGACAATGAGCAGTTCTTC.

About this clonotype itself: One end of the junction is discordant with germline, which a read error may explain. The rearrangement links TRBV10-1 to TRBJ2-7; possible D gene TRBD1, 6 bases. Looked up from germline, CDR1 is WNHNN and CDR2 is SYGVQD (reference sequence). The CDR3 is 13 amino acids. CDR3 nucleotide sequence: TGCGCCAGCAGTAGGGACATGGGGCTCGAGCAATACTTC. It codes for CASSRDMGLEQYF.

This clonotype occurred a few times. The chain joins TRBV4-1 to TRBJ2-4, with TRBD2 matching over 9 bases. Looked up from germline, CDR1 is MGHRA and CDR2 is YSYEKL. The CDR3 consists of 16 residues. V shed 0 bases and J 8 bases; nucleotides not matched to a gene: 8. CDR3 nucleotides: TGCGCCAGCAGCCAAGAGGCGGGAGGGCCGGGTGACATTCAGTACTTC. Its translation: CASSQEAGGPGDIQYF.

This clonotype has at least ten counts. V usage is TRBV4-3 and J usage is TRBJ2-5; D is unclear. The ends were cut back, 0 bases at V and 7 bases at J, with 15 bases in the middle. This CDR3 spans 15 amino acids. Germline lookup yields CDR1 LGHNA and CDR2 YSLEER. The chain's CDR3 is CASSQDTIGPWTQYF. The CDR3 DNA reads TGCGCCAGCAGCCAAGATACAATAGGACCGTGGACCCAGTACTTC.

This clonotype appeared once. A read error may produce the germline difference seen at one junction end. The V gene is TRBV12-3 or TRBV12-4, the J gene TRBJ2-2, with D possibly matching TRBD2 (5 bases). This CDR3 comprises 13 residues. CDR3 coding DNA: TGTACCAGCAGCGGCTACTCCACCGGTGAGCTGTTTTTT. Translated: CTSSGYSTGELFF.

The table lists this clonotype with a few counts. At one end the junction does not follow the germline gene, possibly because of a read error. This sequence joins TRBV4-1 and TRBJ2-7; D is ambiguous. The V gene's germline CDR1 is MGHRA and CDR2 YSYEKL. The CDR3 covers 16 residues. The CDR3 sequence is CASSQSLVEPPYEEYF. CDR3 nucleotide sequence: TGCGCCAGCAGCCAATCCCTAGTGGAGCCACCTTACGAGGAGTACTTT.

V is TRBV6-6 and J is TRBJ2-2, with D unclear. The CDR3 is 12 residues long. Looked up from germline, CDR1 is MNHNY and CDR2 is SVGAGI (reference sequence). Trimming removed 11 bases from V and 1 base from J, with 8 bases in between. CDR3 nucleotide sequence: TGTGCCGGTAATAAGAACACCGGGGAGCTGTTTTTT. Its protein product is CAGNKNTGELFF.